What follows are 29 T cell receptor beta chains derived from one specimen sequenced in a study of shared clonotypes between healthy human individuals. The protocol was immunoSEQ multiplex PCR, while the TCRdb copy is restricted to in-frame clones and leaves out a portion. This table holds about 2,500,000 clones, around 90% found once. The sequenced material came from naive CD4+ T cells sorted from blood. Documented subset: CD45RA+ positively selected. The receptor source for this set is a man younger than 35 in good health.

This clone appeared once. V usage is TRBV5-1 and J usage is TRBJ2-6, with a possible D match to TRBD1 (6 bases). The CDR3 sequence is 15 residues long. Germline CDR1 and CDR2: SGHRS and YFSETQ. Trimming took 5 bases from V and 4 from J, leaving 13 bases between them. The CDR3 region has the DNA TGCGCCAGCAGGCCGGACAGTTTCGGGGCCAACGTCCTGACTTTC. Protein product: CASRPDSFGANVLTF.

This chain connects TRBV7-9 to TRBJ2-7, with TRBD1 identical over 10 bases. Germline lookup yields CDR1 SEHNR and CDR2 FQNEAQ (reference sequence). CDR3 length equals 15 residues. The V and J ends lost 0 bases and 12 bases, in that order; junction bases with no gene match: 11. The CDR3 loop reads CASSLADRGRAPRYF. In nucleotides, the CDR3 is TGTGCCAGCAGCTTAGCGGACAGGGGGAGGGCCCCTCGGTACTTC.

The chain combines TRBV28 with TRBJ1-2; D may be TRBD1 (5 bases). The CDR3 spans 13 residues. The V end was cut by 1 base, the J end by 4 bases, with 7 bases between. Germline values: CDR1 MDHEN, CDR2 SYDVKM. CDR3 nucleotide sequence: TGTGCCAGCAGTTTATCAGGGCCCTATGGCTACACCTTC. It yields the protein CASSLSGPYGYTF.

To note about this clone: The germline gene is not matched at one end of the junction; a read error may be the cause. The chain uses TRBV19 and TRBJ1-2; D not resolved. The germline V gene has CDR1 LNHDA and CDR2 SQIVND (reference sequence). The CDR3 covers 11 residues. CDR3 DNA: TGTGCCAGTAGTATAAGAGAGCGGATCTTCTTC. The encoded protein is CASSIRERIFF.

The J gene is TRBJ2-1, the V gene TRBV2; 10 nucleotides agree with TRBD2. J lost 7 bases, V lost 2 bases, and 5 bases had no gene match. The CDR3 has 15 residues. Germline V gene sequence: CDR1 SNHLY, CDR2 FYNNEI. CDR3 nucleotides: TGTGCCAGCAGTGAAAGCGGGGGGGCTTGGAATGAGCAGTTCTTC. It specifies CASSESGGAWNEQFF.

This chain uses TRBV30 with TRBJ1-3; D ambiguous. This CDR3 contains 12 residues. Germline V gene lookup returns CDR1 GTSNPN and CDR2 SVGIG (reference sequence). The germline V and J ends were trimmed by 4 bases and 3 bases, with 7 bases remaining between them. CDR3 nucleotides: TGTGCCTGGACGTCGCTTGGAAACACCATATATTTT. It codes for CAWTSLGNTIYF.

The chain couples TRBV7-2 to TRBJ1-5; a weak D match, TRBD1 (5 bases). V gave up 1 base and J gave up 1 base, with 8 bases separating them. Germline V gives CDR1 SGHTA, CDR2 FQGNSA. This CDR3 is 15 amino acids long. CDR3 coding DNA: TGTGCCAGCAGCTTAGGGGGGAGGAGCAATCAGCCCCAGCATTTT. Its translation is CASSLGGRSNQPQHF.

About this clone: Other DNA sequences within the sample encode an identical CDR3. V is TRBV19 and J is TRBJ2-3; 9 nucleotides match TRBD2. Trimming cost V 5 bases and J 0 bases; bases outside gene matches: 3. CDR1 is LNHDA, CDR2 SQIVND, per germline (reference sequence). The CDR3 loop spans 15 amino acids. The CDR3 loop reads CASSFTSGSTDTQYF. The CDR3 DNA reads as TGTGCCAGTAGTTTTACTAGCGGGAGCACAGATACGCAGTATTTT. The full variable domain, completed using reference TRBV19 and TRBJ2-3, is DGGITQSPKYLFRKEGQNVTLSCEQNLNHDAMYWYRQDPGQGLRLIYYSQIVNDFQKGDIAEGYSVSREKKESFPLTVTSAQKNPTAFYLCASSFTSGSTDTQYFGPGTRLTVL.

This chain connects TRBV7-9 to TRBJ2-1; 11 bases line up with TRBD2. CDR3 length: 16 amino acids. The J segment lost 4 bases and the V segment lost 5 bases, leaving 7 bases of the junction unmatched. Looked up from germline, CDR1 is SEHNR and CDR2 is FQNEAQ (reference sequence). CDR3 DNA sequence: TGTGCCAGCAGCGTATCCGGGACTAGCGGATACAATGAGCAGTTCTTC. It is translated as CASSVSGTSGYNEQFF. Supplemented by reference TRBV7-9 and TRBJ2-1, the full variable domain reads DTGVSQNPRHKITKRGQNVTFRCDPISEHNRLYWYRQTLGQGPEFLTYFQNEAQLEKSRLLSDRFSAERPKGSFSTLEIQRTEQGDSAMYLCASSVSGTSGYNEQFFGPGTRLTVL.

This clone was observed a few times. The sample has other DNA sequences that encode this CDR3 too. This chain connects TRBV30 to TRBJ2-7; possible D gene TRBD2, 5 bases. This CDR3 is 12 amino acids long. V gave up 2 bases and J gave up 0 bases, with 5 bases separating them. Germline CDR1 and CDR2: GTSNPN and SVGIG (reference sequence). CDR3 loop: CAWSRDSYEQYF. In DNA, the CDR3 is TGTGCCTGGAGTCGGGACTCCTACGAGCAGTACTTC.

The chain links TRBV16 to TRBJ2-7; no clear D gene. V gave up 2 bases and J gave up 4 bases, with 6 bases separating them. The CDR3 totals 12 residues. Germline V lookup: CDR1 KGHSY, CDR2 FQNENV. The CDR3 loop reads CASSQTVYEQYF. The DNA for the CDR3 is TGTGCCAGCAGCCAAACGGTTTACGAGCAGTACTTC.

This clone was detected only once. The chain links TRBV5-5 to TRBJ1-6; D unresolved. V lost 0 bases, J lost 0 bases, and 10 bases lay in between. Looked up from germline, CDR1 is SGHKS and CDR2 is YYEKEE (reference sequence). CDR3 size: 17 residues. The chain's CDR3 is CASSLARLGSYNSPLHF. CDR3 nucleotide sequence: TGTGCCAGCAGCTTGGCCAGGCTAGGCTCCTATAATTCACCCCTCCACTTT.

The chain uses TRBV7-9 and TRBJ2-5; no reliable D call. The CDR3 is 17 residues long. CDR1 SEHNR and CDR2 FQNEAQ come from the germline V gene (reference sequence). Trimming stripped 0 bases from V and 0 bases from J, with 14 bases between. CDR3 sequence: CASSLATANPYQETQYF. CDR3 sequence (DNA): TGTGCCAGCAGCTTAGCCACCGCTAACCCATACCAAGAGACCCAGTACTTC.

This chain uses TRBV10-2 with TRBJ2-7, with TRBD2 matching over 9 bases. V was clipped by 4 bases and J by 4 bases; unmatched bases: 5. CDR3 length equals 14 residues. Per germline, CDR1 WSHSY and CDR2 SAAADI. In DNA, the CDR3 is TGCGCCAGCAGTGTGACTAGCGGACCGTACGAGCAGTACTTC. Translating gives CASSVTSGPYEQYF.

CDR3 coding DNA: TGTGCCAGCGGTGAGGCAGATACGCAGTATTTT. Its translation: CASGEADTQYF. The genes are TRBV7-9 and TRBJ2-3, with D hard to call. Germline lookup yields CDR1 SEHNR and CDR2 FQNEAQ (reference sequence). The germline V and J ends were trimmed by 8 bases and 4 bases, with 7 bases remaining between them. The CDR3 is 11 residues long.

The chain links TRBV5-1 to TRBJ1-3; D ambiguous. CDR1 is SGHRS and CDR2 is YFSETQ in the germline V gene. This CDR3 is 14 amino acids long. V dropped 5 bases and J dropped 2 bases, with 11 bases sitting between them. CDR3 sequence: CASRPQPAGNTIYF. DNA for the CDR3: TGCGCCAGCAGACCACAACCCGCTGGAAACACCATATATTTT.

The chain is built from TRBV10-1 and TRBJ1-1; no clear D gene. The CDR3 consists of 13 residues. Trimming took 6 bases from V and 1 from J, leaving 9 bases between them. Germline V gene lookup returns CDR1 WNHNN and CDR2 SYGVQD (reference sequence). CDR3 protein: CASRENWNTEAFF. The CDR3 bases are TGCGCCAGCAGGGAAAACTGGAACACTGAAGCTTTCTTT.

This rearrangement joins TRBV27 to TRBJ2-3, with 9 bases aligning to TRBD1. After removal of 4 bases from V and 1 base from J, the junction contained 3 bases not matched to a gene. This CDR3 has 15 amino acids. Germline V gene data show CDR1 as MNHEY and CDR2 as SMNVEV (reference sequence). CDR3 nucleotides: TGTGCCAGCAGTTGGGGACAGGGCCGCACAGATACGCAGTATTTT. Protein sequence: CASSWGQGRTDTQYF.

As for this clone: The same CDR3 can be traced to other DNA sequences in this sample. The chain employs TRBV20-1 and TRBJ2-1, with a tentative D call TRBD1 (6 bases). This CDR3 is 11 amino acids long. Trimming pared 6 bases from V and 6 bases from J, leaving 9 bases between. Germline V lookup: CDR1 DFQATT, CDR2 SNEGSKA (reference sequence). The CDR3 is CSATGLNEQFF. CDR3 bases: TGCAGTGCCACAGGGCTCAATGAGCAGTTCTTC.

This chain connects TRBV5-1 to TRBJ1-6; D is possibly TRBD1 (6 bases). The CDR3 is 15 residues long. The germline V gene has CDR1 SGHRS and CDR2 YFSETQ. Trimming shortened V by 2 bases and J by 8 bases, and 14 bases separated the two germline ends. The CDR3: CASSFSGAGDSPLHF. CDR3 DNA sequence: TGCGCCAGCAGCTTTAGTGGTGCAGGGGATTCACCCCTCCACTTT.

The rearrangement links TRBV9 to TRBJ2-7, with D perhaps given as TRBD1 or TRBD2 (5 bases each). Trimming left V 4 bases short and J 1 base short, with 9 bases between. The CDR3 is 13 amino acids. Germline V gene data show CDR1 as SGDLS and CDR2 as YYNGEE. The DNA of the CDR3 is TGTGCCAGCAGCCCGGGACCATCCTACGAGCAGTACTTC. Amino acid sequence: CASSPGPSYEQYF.

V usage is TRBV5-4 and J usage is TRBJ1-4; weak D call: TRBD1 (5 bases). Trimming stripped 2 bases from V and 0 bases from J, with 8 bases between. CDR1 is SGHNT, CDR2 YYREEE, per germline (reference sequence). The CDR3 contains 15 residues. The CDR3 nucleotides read TGTGCCAGCAGCTTCCAGGGAGCAACTAATGAAAAACTGTTTTTT. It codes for CASSFQGATNEKLFF.

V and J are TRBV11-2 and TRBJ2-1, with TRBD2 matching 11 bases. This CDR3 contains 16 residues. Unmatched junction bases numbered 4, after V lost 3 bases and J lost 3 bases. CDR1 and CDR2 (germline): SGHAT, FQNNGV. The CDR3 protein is CASSFPGLAVYNEQFF. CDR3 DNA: TGTGCCAGCAGCTTTCCGGGACTAGCGGTCTACAATGAGCAGTTCTTC.

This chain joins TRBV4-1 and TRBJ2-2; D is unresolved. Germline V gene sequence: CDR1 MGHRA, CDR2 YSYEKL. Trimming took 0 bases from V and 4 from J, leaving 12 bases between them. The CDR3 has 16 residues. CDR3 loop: CASSQDRWSSTGELFF. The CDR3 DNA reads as TGCGCCAGCAGCCAAGATCGATGGTCCAGCACCGGGGAGCTGTTTTTT.

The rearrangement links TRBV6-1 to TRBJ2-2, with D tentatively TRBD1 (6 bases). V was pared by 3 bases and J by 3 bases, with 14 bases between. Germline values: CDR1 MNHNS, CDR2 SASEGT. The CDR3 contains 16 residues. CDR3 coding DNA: TGTGCCAGCAGTGAGGTGGGGGCAGGCGACACCGGGGAGCTGTTTTTT. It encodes CASSEVGAGDTGELFF.

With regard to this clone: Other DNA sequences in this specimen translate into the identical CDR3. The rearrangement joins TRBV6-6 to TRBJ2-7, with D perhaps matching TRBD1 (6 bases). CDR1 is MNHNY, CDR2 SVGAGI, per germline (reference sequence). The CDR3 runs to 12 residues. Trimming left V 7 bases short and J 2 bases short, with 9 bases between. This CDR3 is CASTRDTYEQYF. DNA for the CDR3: TGTGCCAGCACGAGGGACACCTACGAGCAGTACTTC.

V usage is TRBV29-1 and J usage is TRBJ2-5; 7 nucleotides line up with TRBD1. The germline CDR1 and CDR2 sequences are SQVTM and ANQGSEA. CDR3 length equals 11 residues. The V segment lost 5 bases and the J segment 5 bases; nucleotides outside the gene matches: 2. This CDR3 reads CSVTGEETQYF. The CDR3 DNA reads TGCAGCGTTACAGGGGAGGAGACCCAGTACTTC.

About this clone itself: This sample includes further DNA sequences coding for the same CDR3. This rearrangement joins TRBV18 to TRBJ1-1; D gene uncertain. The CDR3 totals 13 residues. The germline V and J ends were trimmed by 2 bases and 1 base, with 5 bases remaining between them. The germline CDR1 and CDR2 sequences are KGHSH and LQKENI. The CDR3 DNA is TGTGCCAGCTCACCAAACAGGAACACTGAAGCTTTCTTT. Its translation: CASSPNRNTEAFF.

The CDR3 here is CASSSRSGTSGRGAGTQYF. The CDR3 region has the DNA TGTGCCAGCAGCTCCCGTTCCGGGACTAGCGGGAGGGGGGCCGGTACGCAGTATTTT. This chain uses TRBV7-2 with TRBJ2-3; 16 bases fit TRBD2. Trimming cost V 4 bases and J 8 bases; bases outside gene matches: 15. The CDR3 runs to 19 residues. Germline CDR1 and CDR2: SGHTA and FQGNSA. Full variable domain (remainder filled in from reference TRBV7-2 and TRBJ2-3): GAGVSQSPSNKVTEKGKDVELRCDPISGHTALYWYRQSLGQGLEFLIYFQGNSAPDKSGLPSDRFSAERTGGSVSTLTIQRTQQEDSAVYLCASSSRSGTSGRGAGTQYFGPGTRLTVL.